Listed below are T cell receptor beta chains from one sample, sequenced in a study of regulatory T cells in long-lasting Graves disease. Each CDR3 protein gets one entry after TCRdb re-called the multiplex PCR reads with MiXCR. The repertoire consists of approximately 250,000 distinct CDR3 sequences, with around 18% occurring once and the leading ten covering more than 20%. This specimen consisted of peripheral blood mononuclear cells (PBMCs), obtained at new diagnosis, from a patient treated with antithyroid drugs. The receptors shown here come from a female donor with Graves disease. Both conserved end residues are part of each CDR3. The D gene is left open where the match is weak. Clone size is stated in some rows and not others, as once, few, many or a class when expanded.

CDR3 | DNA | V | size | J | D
CASTQGLAENTGELFF | TGTGCCAGTACTCAGGGACTAGCGGAGAACACCGGGGAGCTGTTTTTT | TRBV19 | many | TRBJ2-2 | TRBD2
CASSWGTGNQPQHF | TGTGCCAGCAGTTGGGGGACTGGCAATCAGCCCCAGCATTTT | TRBV27 | many | TRBJ1-5 | .
CASSPGALTYEQYF | TGTGCCAGCTCACCAGGAGCGCTAACCTACGAGCAGTACTTC | TRBV18 | many | TRBJ2-7 | .
CSAFQTQGAGTEAFF | TGCAGTGCCTTTCAGACACAGGGGGCCGGCACTGAAGCTTTCTTT | TRBV20-1 | many | TRBJ1-1 | TRBD1
CASSASRERVGEKLFF | TGTGCCAGCAGCGCCTCCCGAGAGAGGGTAGGTGAAAAACTGTTTTTT | TRBV9 | many | TRBJ1-4 | .
CASGSTDTDEKLFF | TGTGCTAGTGGTTCCACGGACACCGATGAAAAACTGTTTTTT | TRBV12-5 | many | TRBJ1-4 | .
CASSERQGTTDTQYF | TGCGCCAGCAGTGAGAGGCAGGGCACCACAGATACGCAGTATTTT | TRBV10-2 | few | TRBJ2-3 | .
CASTWTGETQYF | TGTGCCAGCACTTGGACAGGAGAGACCCAGTACTTC | TRBV6-1 | many | TRBJ2-5 | TRBD1
CASRIGQASPLHF | TGTGCCAGCAGAATTGGACAGGCCTCACCCCTCCACTTT | TRBV5-6 | many | TRBJ1-6 | TRBD1
CAISRDRATDTQYF | TGTGCCATTTCACGGGACAGGGCTACAGATACGCAGTATTTT | TRBV2 | . | TRBJ2-3 | TRBD1
CASPFWVGVSYEQYF | TGTGCCAGCCCCTTCTGGGTGGGGGTGAGTTACGAGCAGTACTTC | TRBV7-6 | many | TRBJ2-7 | .
CATSDPGGGLYETQYF | TGTGCCACCAGTGATCCAGGCGGGGGGTTGTATGAGACCCAGTACTTC | TRBV24-1 | many | TRBJ2-5 | TRBD2
CSARGRLALPYNEQFF | TGCAGTGCTAGAGGTCGGCTAGCGTTACCTTACAATGAGCAGTTCTTC | TRBV20-1 | few | TRBJ2-1 | .
CASSLGPSINEQYF | TGTGCCAGCAGCTTAGGCCCTAGCATAAACGAGCAGTACTTC | TRBV13 | few | TRBJ2-7 | .
CASSYRSTYEQYF | TGTGCCAGCAGTTACAGGTCCACCTACGAGCAGTACTTC | TRBV6-5 | many | TRBJ2-7 | .
CAWSRQGGYGYTF | TGTGCCTGGAGCCGACAGGGTGGATATGGCTACACCTTC | TRBV30 | many | TRBJ1-2 | TRBD1
CASSPYRQGNTEAFF | TGTGCCAGCAGCCCCTACCGACAGGGAAACACTGAAGCTTTCTTT | TRBV11-3 | many | TRBJ1-1 | TRBD1
CSARDGQLNEKLFF | TGCAGTGCTAGGGACGGGCAGCTTAATGAAAAACTGTTTTTT | TRBV20-1 | many | TRBJ1-4 | .
CASSYTGLASDTQYF | TGTGCCAGCAGCTACACGGGACTAGCTTCAGATACGCAGTATTTT | TRBV11-2 | many | TRBJ2-3 | TRBD2
CASRSAPGTSDQETQYF | TGTGCCAGCAGGTCCGCCCCCGGGACTAGCGACCAAGAGACCCAGTACTTC | TRBV7-2 | many | TRBJ2-5 | TRBD2
CASSSWNSMNTEAFF | TGTGCCAGCAGTTCCTGGAACAGCATGAACACTGAAGCTTTCTTT | TRBV28 | many | TRBJ1-1 | .
CASSARTGWTGELFF | TGTGCCAGCAGCGCTAGGACAGGGTGGACCGGGGAGCTGTTTTTT | TRBV7-9 | many | TRBJ2-2 | TRBD1
CASSQCRNTGELFF | TGTGCCAGCAGCCAATGCAGAAACACCGGGGAGCTGTTTTTT | TRBV14 | many | TRBJ2-2 | .
CAISVSHRGNMNTEAFF | TGTGCCATCAGTGTTTCACACAGGGGGAACATGAACACTGAAGCTTTCTTT | TRBV10-3 | many | TRBJ1-1 | TRBD1
CATQGQATQPQHF | TGTGCCACCCAGGGGCAGGCTACTCAGCCCCAGCATTTT | TRBV24-1 | . | TRBJ1-5 | .
CASSAENSGTDTQYF | TGTGCCAGCAGCGCAGAGAACAGCGGCACAGATACGCAGTATTTT | TRBV9 | many | TRBJ2-3 | .
CASSQPGRDNTYEQYF | TGCGCCAGCAGCCAACCCGGCCGGGACAACACCTACGAGCAGTACTTC | TRBV4-1 | many | TRBJ2-7 | .
CASRTHPNMNTGELFF | TGTGCCAGCAGGACACACCCTAATATGAACACCGGGGAGCTGTTTTTT | TRBV12-3/TRBV12-4 | many | TRBJ2-2 | .
CSAKSVDEQYF | TGCAGTGCTAAATCAGTCGACGAGCAGTACTTC | TRBV20-1 | many | TRBJ2-7 | .
CSASPGTGISTEAFF | TGCAGTGCTAGCCCTGGGACAGGGATAAGCACTGAAGCTTTCTTT | TRBV20-1 | many | TRBJ1-1 | TRBD1
CSVQAITDTQYF | TGCAGCGTACAGGCGATCACAGATACGCAGTATTTT | TRBV29-1 | many | TRBJ2-3 | .
CAWNQGANTGELFF | TGTGCCTGGAACCAGGGGGCGAACACCGGGGAGCTGTTTTTT | TRBV30 | many | TRBJ2-2 | TRBD1
CSARVEGHISGNTIYF | TGCAGTGCTAGAGTGGAGGGTCATATCTCTGGAAACACCATATATTTT | TRBV20-1 | many | TRBJ1-3 | .
CASSLEAGPSYEQYF | TGTGCCAGCAGCTTAGAAGCGGGGCCCTCCTACGAGCAGTACTTC | TRBV7-9 | many | TRBJ2-7 | TRBD2
CASSTLAGASYEQYF | TGTGCCAGCAGTACTCTAGCGGGAGCTTCCTACGAGCAGTACTTC | TRBV27 | . | TRBJ2-7 | TRBD2
CASSVGQGGNSPLHF | TGTGCCAGCAGTGTAGGACAGGGGGGCAATTCACCCCTCCACTTT | TRBV25-1 | many | TRBJ1-6 | TRBD1
CSARRQWEAFF | TGCAGTGCTAGGCGACAGTGGGAAGCTTTCTTT | TRBV20-1 | . | TRBJ1-1 | .
CASSLVAGDYNEQFF | TGCGCCAGCAGCTTGGTGGCAGGGGACTACAATGAGCAGTTCTTC | TRBV5-1 | few | TRBJ2-1 | .
CSASPTGVQPQHF | TGCAGTGCTAGTCCTACAGGGGTTCAGCCCCAGCATTTT | TRBV20-1 | many | TRBJ1-5 | TRBD1
CASSRTSGRSMGDTQYF | TGTGCCAGCAGCCGGACTAGCGGGAGGTCAATGGGAGATACGCAGTATTTT | TRBV28 | many | TRBJ2-3 | TRBD2
CSARDSDRNTEAFF | TGCAGTGCTAGAGATTCCGACAGGAACACTGAAGCTTTCTTT | TRBV20-1 | many | TRBJ1-1 | .
CASSLSFPGTGVGYTF | TGTGCCAGCAGCTTATCCTTCCCCGGGACAGGGGTAGGCTACACCTTC | TRBV7-2 | . | TRBJ1-2 | TRBD1
CASSPSGASNQPQHF | TGTGCCAGCAGTCCGTCCGGGGCTAGCAATCAGCCCCAGCATTTT | TRBV2 | many | TRBJ1-5 | .
CASSLGWGEAFF | TGCGCCAGCAGCTTGGGTTGGGGAGAAGCTTTCTTT | TRBV5-1 | many | TRBJ1-1 | .
CATQSSGTGVDGYTF | TGTGCCACCCAGTCCAGCGGGACAGGGGTTGATGGCTACACCTTC | TRBV7-9 | . | TRBJ1-2 | TRBD1
CASSSGGGPGNTIYF | TGTGCCAGCAGTTCTGGTGGAGGTCCTGGAAACACCATATATTTT | TRBV27 | . | TRBJ1-3 | .
CASSGSTGNTIYF | TGCGCCAGCAGCGGGTCAACTGGAAACACCATATATTTT | TRBV5-1 | few | TRBJ1-3 | .
CSNVQIDTQYF | TGCAGTAACGTGCAGATAGATACGCAGTATTTT | TRBV20-1 | many | TRBJ2-3 | .
CATSVAGETQYF | TGTGCCACCAGTGTGGCAGGCGAGACCCAGTACTTC | TRBV24-1 | many | TRBJ2-5 | .
CASSENPRGKNIQYF | TGTGCCAGCAGTGAGAACCCGAGGGGCAAAAACATTCAGTACTTC | TRBV2 | many | TRBJ2-4 | .